Following are 30 T cell receptor beta chains from one sample sequenced in a study of cytomegalovirus exposure and HLA in healthy donors. In the PCR, 60 Vbeta and 13 Jbeta primers were used. Sequencing used immunoSEQ multiplex PCR; TCRdb keeps in-frame clones, though not all of them. The table records about 160,000 clones, 82% of them present only once. The sample comprised PBMCs. The receptors were sampled from a girl aged 2 to 10 in good health and CMV-seropositive.

The chain links TRBV6-5 to TRBJ1-1, with a tentative D call TRBD1 (5 bases). The length of the CDR3 is 13 residues. Trimming pared 6 bases from V and 4 bases from J, leaving 12 bases between. In germline, CDR1 is MNHEY, CDR2 SVGAGI. CDR3 sequence (DNA): TGTGCCAGCAGGGAGACAGACTTCACTGAAGCTTTCTTT. It translates to CASRETDFTEAFF.

The chain uses TRBV28 and TRBJ1-2; D unresolved. Trimming stripped 1 base from V and 8 bases from J, with 17 bases between. The CDR3 loop spans 15 amino acids. CDR1 is MDHEN, CDR2 SYDVKM, per germline. As DNA, the CDR3 is TGTGCCAGCAGTTTATCCCTAGGCGTCCCGGGAGGCTACACCTTC. It encodes CASSLSLGVPGGYTF.

J is TRBJ1-2 and V is TRBV30; unclear D gene. This CDR3 has 13 amino acids. Germline V CDR1 and CDR2: GTSNPN, SVGIG (reference sequence). V lost 7 bases and J lost 4, with 16 bases in between. Here the CDR3 reads CAYLLGSTYGYTF. CDR3 in DNA: TGTGCCTACCTCCTAGGGAGCACCTATGGCTACACCTTC.

This clone was seen a single time. The rearrangement joins TRBV7-8 to TRBJ1-1; 7 bases align to TRBD1. This CDR3 has 13 residues. Germline lookup yields CDR1 SGHVS and CDR2 FQNEAQ. V shed 8 bases and J 3 bases; nucleotides not matched to a gene: 6. The CDR3 DNA follows: TGTGCCAGCTCCACAGGGGTCTACACTGAAGCTTTCTTT. It codes for CASSTGVYTEAFF.

A note on this clone: Other nucleotide sequences from this sample produce the same CDR3. CDR3 protein: CSVRDRTNTEAFF. CDR3 bases: TGCAGCGTCCGCGACAGGACGAACACTGAAGCTTTCTTT. V gene TRBV29-1 combines with J gene TRBJ1-1, with a tentative D call TRBD1 (6 bases). This CDR3 has 13 amino acids. The germline CDR1 and CDR2 sequences are SQVTM and ANQGSEA. V lost 6 bases, J lost 1 base, and 12 bases lay in between.

This clone was found a few times. The chain combines TRBV5-1 with TRBJ2-7; the D gene is possibly TRBD2 (5 bases). Germline loops: CDR1 SGHRS, CDR2 YFSETQ. The V end was cut by 3 bases, the J end by 0 bases, with 25 bases between. The CDR3 has 19 residues. The CDR3 protein is CASSWAWDAGLLNSYEQYF. CDR3 bases: TGCGCCAGCAGCTGGGCCTGGGATGCGGGCTTGCTTAACTCCTACGAGCAGTACTTC.

The chain couples TRBV29-1 to TRBJ2-3, with 8 bases identical to TRBD2. This CDR3 comprises 14 residues. Germline V gene sequence: CDR1 SQVTM, CDR2 ANQGSEA. After removal of 5 bases from V and 0 bases from J, the junction contained 4 bases not matched to a gene. CDR3 region: CSVRSSGSTDTQYF. CDR3 nucleotide sequence: TGCAGCGTTCGGTCTAGCGGGAGCACAGATACGCAGTATTTT.

A few counts support this clone. This chain connects TRBV15 to TRBJ2-1, with 7 bases identical to TRBD2. V was pared by 8 bases and J by 6 bases, with 7 bases of the junction left unmatched. The CDR3 extends over 13 amino acids. The germline V gene encodes CDR1 LNHNV and CDR2 YYDKDF (reference sequence). Written as DNA, the CDR3 is TGTGCCACCGATTCCGGGGGGAGCAATGAGCAGTTCTTC. Encoded protein: CATDSGGSNEQFF.

The rearrangement uses TRBV5-4 and TRBJ2-7; 13 nucleotides agree with TRBD2. Germline V CDR1 and CDR2: SGHNT, YYREEE (reference sequence). V was clipped by 4 bases and J by 6 bases; unmatched bases: 7. This CDR3 has 15 amino acids. This CDR3 is CASSPRTSGSSEQYF. The CDR3 DNA reads TGTGCCAGCAGCCCGAGGACTAGCGGGAGTAGCGAGCAGTACTTC.

This clone has a handful of counts. The V gene is TRBV6-5, the J gene TRBJ2-5; D remains unclear. Between the trimmed V and J ends, which lost 8 bases and 1 base, there was a span of 8 bases. The CDR3 runs 12 residues. Germline loops: CDR1 MNHEY, CDR2 SVGAGI. The CDR3 loop is CASSSPQETQYF. CDR3 coding DNA: TGTGCCAGCTCGAGCCCCCAAGAGACCCAGTACTTC.

This chain links TRBV30 with TRBJ1-3; a possible D gene is TRBD1 (5 bases). This CDR3 has 12 residues. Germline V gene sequence: CDR1 GTSNPN, CDR2 SVGIG (reference sequence). V lost 3 bases and J lost 11, with 14 bases in between. The chain's CDR3 is CAWRTPGLSIYF. The CDR3 nucleotides are TGTGCCTGGAGAACGCCGGGACTCTCCATATATTTT.

The rearrangement uses TRBV2 and TRBJ2-1, with 10 positions matching TRBD2. CDR1 is SNHLY and CDR2 is FYNNEI in the germline V gene. The CDR3 is 14 residues long. The J segment lost 3 bases and the V segment lost 7 bases, leaving 3 bases of the junction unmatched. CDR3 in DNA: TGTGCCAGCATTGGACTAGCGGTCTACAATGAGCAGTTCTTC. It yields the protein CASIGLAVYNEQFF.

V and J are TRBV5-1 and TRBJ2-2; 8 bases are a match to TRBD2. In germline, CDR1 is SGHRS, CDR2 YFSETQ. The CDR3 contains 16 residues. With V trimmed by 1 base and J by 10 bases, 12 bases remained unmatched. This chain's CDR3 is CASSLFLREEGSELFF. CDR3 nucleotide sequence: TGCGCCAGCAGCTTGTTTTTGCGGGAGGAAGGGTCGGAGCTGTTTTTT.

The rearrangement uses TRBV28 and TRBJ2-7; 7 positions match TRBD1. J gave up 0 bases and V 7 bases, and 6 bases lay outside the gene matches. CDR1 MDHEN and CDR2 SYDVKM come from the germline V gene. The CDR3 has 14 residues. The CDR3 protein is CASNDRAGSYEQYF. CDR3 bases: TGTGCCAGCAACGACAGGGCGGGCTCCTACGAGCAGTACTTC.

V and J are TRBV4-1 and TRBJ2-7, with D tentatively TRBD1 (6 bases). The length of the CDR3 is 13 residues. Trimming pared 0 bases from V and 7 bases from J, leaving 10 bases between. Germline values: CDR1 MGHRA, CDR2 YSYEKL. The CDR3 spells CASSQDRGWEQYF. The CDR3 DNA sequence: TGCGCCAGCAGCCAAGATAGGGGGTGGGAGCAGTACTTC.

This clone occurred once. The chain is built from TRBV2 and TRBJ2-5; a possible D gene is TRBD1 (6 bases). Germline V gives CDR1 SNHLY, CDR2 FYNNEI. V dropped 4 bases and J dropped 2 bases, with 14 bases sitting between them. The CDR3 has 15 residues. In DNA form, the CDR3 reads TGTGCCAGCAGTGGTGGGACACCTTCTCAAGAGACCCAGTACTTC. It is translated as CASSGGTPSQETQYF.

The chain joins TRBV6-4 to TRBJ2-5; 7 nucleotides match TRBD2. The germline CDR1 and CDR2 sequences are MRHNA and SNTAGT. V lost 4 bases, J lost 4 bases, and 9 bases stayed unmatched. The CDR3 extends over 15 amino acids. In DNA, the CDR3 is TGTGCCAGCAGTGCAGGGACGGGAGGAGGAGAGACCCAGTACTTC. Translation: CASSAGTGGGETQYF.

This chain connects TRBV5-1 to TRBJ2-7; possibly TRBD2 for D (5 bases). Germline V gives CDR1 SGHRS, CDR2 YFSETQ. This CDR3 region has 13 residues. The V and J ends lost 4 bases and 7 bases respectively, with 15 bases between them. CDR3 nucleotides: TGCGCCAGCAGCAACCCACTAGGTTTGGAGCAGTACTTC. Amino acid sequence: CASSNPLGLEQYF.

The chain links TRBV30 to TRBJ2-2; 11 nucleotides match TRBD1. The germline V gene has CDR1 GTSNPN and CDR2 SVGIG (reference sequence). V gave up 5 bases and J gave up 7 bases; unmatched junction bases: 3. The CDR3 runs to 13 residues. The CDR3 reads CAWGQGAGGELFF. The CDR3, as DNA: TGTGCCTGGGGACAGGGGGCAGGCGGGGAGCTGTTTTTT.

The chain couples TRBV4-1 to TRBJ1-1; 9 bases agree with TRBD1. The CDR3 is 14 amino acids. Germline values: CDR1 MGHRA, CDR2 YSYEKL. The trim removed 4 bases at V and 1 base at J, leaving 1 base unmatched. The CDR3 nucleotides are TGCGCCAGCAGCCGGACAGGGGCGAACACTGAAGCTTTCTTT. Its translation: CASSRTGANTEAFF.

The CDR3 protein is CASSGSTGELFF. CDR3 sequence (DNA): TGTGCCAGCAGCGGCAGCACCGGGGAGCTGTTTTTT. V is TRBV9 and J is TRBJ2-2; D is unclear. The CDR3 has 12 amino acids. V lost 3 bases, J lost 4 bases, and 4 bases lay in between. Germline V CDR1 and CDR2: SGDLS, YYNGEE.

The rearrangement links TRBV4-1 to TRBJ2-2, with TRBD2 identical over 7 bases. Germline-derived CDR1 and CDR2 are MGHRA and YSYEKL. V gave up 4 bases and J gave up 4 bases; unmatched junction bases: 12. The CDR3 extends over 17 amino acids. For the CDR3, the DNA is TGCGCCAGCAGCCCGGGACTAAGCTTTACCGTCACCGGGGAGCTGTTTTTT. Residues: CASSPGLSFTVTGELFF.

Comments on this clone: A read error may produce the germline difference seen at one junction end. The chain recombines TRBV2 with TRBJ2-7; D perhaps matches TRBD2 (6 bases). Germline V gives CDR1 SNHLY, CDR2 FYNNEI. The CDR3 is 11 residues long. The CDR3 loop is CASSELAASNF. The DNA of the CDR3 is TGTGCCAGCAGTGAATTAGCGGCAAGCAACTTC.

The chain uses TRBV19 and TRBJ2-1; perhaps TRBD1 as D (6 bases). There are 13 residues in the CDR3. In germline, CDR1 is LNHDA, CDR2 SQIVND (reference sequence). Trimming took 5 bases from V and 7 from J, leaving 12 bases between them. CDR3 protein: CASSQRGWNEQFF. The CDR3 nucleotides are TGTGCCAGTAGTCAGAGGGGGTGGAATGAGCAGTTCTTC.

CDR3 DNA sequence: TGTGCCAGCAGTCGACAGGTTCTAGGAGTCCTGACTTTC. Its translation: CASSRQVLGVLTF. The V call is TRBV6-6, the J call TRBJ2-6; TRBD1 might be the D (6 bases). Deletions cut 5 bases from V and 13 bases from J, with 15 bases between. The CDR3 runs to 13 residues. Germline assignment: CDR1 MNHNY and CDR2 SVGAGI (reference sequence).

Comment on this clone: Different DNA sequences within this sample yield the same CDR3. This sequence joins TRBV6-5 and TRBJ2-7; perhaps TRBD2 as D (5 bases). Trimming stripped 6 bases from V and 3 bases from J, with 6 bases between. The germline V gene has CDR1 MNHEY and CDR2 SVGAGI. The CDR3 consists of 11 residues. This chain's CDR3 is CASSRDYEQYF. The CDR3 DNA follows: TGTGCCAGCAGCCGGGACTACGAGCAGTACTTC.

This chain joins TRBV29-1 and TRBJ2-1; D is possibly TRBD2 (6 bases). The CDR3 has 16 amino acids. CDR1 is SQVTM, CDR2 ANQGSEA, per germline. Trimming pared 5 bases from V and 6 bases from J, leaving 23 bases between. CDR3 amino acids: CSVPRTLRLGGNEQFF. DNA for the CDR3: TGCAGCGTTCCCCGCACCTTAAGACTGGGGGGCAATGAGCAGTTCTTC.

CDR3: CASSVSGRRADTQYF. In nucleotides, the CDR3 is TGTGCCAGCAGTGTTAGCGGGAGGCGCGCAGATACGCAGTATTTT. This chain connects TRBV6-1 to TRBJ2-3, with 10 nucleotides matching TRBD2. V shed 4 bases, J shed 4 bases, and the junction held 5 bases outside the gene matches. Germline V gives CDR1 MNHNS, CDR2 SASEGT. The CDR3 has 15 residues.

The chain combines TRBV13 with TRBJ2-5; D possibly corresponds to TRBD2 (6 bases). V shed 8 bases and J shed 1 base, with 17 bases lying between them. Germline V gene sequence: CDR1 PRHDT, CDR2 FYEKMQ (reference sequence). The CDR3 is 15 amino acids. In DNA, the CDR3 is TGTGCCAGCGAGGGGCGGGGCAGCCCCCAAGAGACCCAGTACTTC. Translating it yields CASEGRGSPQETQYF.

This chain links TRBV30 with TRBJ1-5, with D possibly TRBD1 on 6 matching bases. CDR1 is GTSNPN and CDR2 is SVGIG in the germline V gene (reference sequence). The CDR3 loop spans 15 amino acids. V was trimmed by 8 bases and J by 0 bases, leaving 17 bases between them. The CDR3 loop is CAAASRQASNQPQHF. In DNA, the CDR3 is TGTGCCGCAGCATCGAGACAGGCTAGCAATCAGCCCCAGCATTTT.